The rows below give T cell receptor beta chains drawn from one sample of a study of T cells after yellow fever vaccination. TCRdb ran MiXCR on the 5' RACE reads and lists one entry per CDR3 protein. This sample has about 320,000 distinct CDR3 sequences; around 10% occur once, and the top ten carry approximately 3.3%. The sequences come from CD4+ T cells sorted from PBMCs, collected 45 days after the yellow fever booster vaccination. The origin of the receptors is a man between 18 and 35 years old who received the YFV17D yellow fever vaccine. The CDR3 runs from the conserved cysteine through the conserved F or W. A D gene is named only where the DNA matches it firmly. The size of a clone is reported for some rows only, either as once, few or many, or as a class for expanded clones.

.	few	TRBV18	TRBJ1-1	CASSPYRASGAFF	TGTGCCAGCTCACCATACAGGGCCAGCGGAGCTTTCTTT
TRBD1	many	TRBV12-3/TRBV12-4	TRBJ2-1	CASSTRQGSYNEQFF	TGTGCCAGCAGTACCCGACAGGGGTCGTACAATGAGCAGTTCTTC
.	few	TRBV4-3	TRBJ1-5	CASSQDKDQPQHF	TGCGCCAGCAGCCAAGATAAGGATCAGCCCCAGCATTTT
.	few	TRBV12-3/TRBV12-4	TRBJ1-2	CASLTGSYGYTF	TGTGCCAGCCTCACAGGCTCCTATGGCTACACCTTC
.	few	TRBV5-1	TRBJ2-6	CASSLLSSGANVLTF	TGCGCCAGCAGCTTGTTGAGCTCTGGGGCCAACGTCCTGACTTTC
.	many	TRBV28	TRBJ2-3	CASTKTGTDTQYF	TGTGCCAGCACCAAAACAGGGACAGATACGCAGTATTTT
.	few	TRBV3-1	TRBJ1-5	CASSQDLNNQPQHF	TGTGCCAGCAGCCAAGATTTGAACAATCAGCCCCAGCATTTT
.	.	TRBV6-5	TRBJ2-3	CASGDRRDTQYF	TGTGCCAGCGGGGACCGACGAGATACGCAGTATTTT
.	.	TRBV7-2	TRBJ1-2	CASSPTGGGYTF	TGTGCCAGCAGCCCGACCGGGGGTGGCTACACCTTC
.	few	TRBV7-9	TRBJ2-1	CASSFIPPGQSSYNEQFF	TGTGCCAGCAGCTTTATCCCTCCGGGGCAAAGCTCCTACAATGAGCAGTTCTTC
.	.	TRBV11-2	TRBJ2-3	CASSPNSLDRDTQYF	TGTGCCAGCAGCCCCAATTCGTTGGACAGAGATACGCAGTATTTT